This T cell receptor beta chain appears in the sequencing data of a study of blood T cell repertoires in COVID-19. For the study at large: Samples taken during acute and convalescent COVID-19 were collected in the United States, Italy and Spain.

This study enrolled people aged roughly 18 to 89 from approximately 25 US geographic areas. Researchers sorted participants into cohorts using their self-reported clinical history. This CDR3 is 15 amino acids long. Measured with immunoSEQ multiplex PCR; TCRdb has only the in-frame clones, and not every one. The table includes 250,000 to 300,000 clones, under 95% detected once. This TCR came from a woman aged 40-49 years with acute COVID-19. The chain uses TRBV21-1 and TRBJ2-7; no DNA check was done on the table's D call, TRBD2. TRBV21-1 corresponds to a pseudogene. The sample was PBMCs or T cells enriched from blood (not recorded which). The DNA for the CDR3 is TGTGCCAGCAGCCTAGACGGCGGCTTTGACCACGAGCAGTACTTC. Amino acids: CASSLDGGFDHEQYF.